This TCR beta chain emerged from a study of cytomegalovirus exposure and HLA in healthy donors. Whole-study results and caveats: Data from an earlier analysis indicated that most TCR beta V segments were productive either about 90% or about 30% of the time. The listing of 150 to 200 TCR beta chains classed them as cytomegalovirus-associated. In a later analysis, a missense DCLRE1C variant was linked to TCR beta V- and J-gene trimming. After further analysis at a later stage, 16,951 TCR beta sequences were associated with HLA alleles at 0.05 false discovery rate.

Per germline, CDR1 SGHRS and CDR2 YFSETQ. CDR3 size: 17 residues. V gave up 4 bases and J gave up 5 bases; unmatched junction bases: 17. The PCR ran on 60 Vbeta and 13 Jbeta primers. Repertoires were generated with immunoSEQ multiplex PCR, while TCRdb's copy carries only in-frame clones and drops some. The table has roughly 130,000 clones, approximately 80% seen once; the top ten hold 1%. A word on this clone: Its antigen remains unknown.

Sequenced material: PBMCs. The TCR was taken from a man aged 35 to 55 in good health and CMV-seronegative. The chain links TRBV5-1 to TRBJ2-5; 7 nucleotides align to TRBD2. The CDR3 reads CASSRGVGSPQQETQYF. CDR3 bases: TGCGCCAGCAGCCGGGGGGTAGGGTCTCCCCAGCAGGAGACCCAGTACTTC.